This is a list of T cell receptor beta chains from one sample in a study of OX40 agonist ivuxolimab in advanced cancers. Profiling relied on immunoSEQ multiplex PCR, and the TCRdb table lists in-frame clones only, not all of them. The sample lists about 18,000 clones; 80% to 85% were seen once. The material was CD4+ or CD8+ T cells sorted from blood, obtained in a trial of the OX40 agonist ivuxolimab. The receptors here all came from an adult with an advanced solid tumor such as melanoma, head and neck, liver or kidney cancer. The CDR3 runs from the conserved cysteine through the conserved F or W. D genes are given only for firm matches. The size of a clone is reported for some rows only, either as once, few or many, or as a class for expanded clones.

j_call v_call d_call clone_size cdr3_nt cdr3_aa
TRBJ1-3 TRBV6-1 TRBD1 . TGTGCCAGCGTCACAGGGGTTTTTTCTGGAAACACCATATATTTT CASVTGVFSGNTIYF
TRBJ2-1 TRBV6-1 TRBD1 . TGTGCCAGCAGGGATTACAGGGGTCGGTGGGGTGAGCAGTTCTTC CASRDYRGRWGEQFF
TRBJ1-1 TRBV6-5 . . TGTGCCAGCAGTTATCAGGTTAACACTGAAGCTTTCTTT CASSYQVNTEAFF
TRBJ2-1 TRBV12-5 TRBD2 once TGTGCTAGTGGTTTGGGCAAGGCGGGGGGTTGGGATGAGCAGTTCTTC CASGLGKAGGWDEQFF
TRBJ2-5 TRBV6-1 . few TGTGCCAGCAGTGTCGGGGCAGGGAGGCAAGAGACCCAGTACTTC CASSVGAGRQETQYF
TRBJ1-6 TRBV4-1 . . TGCGCCAGCAGCCAAGTACTTGATAATTCACCCCTCCACTTT CASSQVLDNSPLHF
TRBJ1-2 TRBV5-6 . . TGTGCCAGCAGCTTTCCACTCCCAGGGAGCAGCGGCTACACCTTC CASSFPLPGSSGYTF
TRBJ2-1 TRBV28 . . TGTGCCAGCACCTCTTTCAGGTCTCCCGTCTCTAATGAGCAGTTCTTC CASTSFRSPVSNEQFF
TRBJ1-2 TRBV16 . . TGTGCCAGCAGTCGAAACCCACAAGGGCCAGAATATGGCTACACCTTC CASSRNPQGPEYGYTF
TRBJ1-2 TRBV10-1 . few TGCGCCAGCAGTGGGCCCCTCGGGGGGCGAGACTATGGCTACACCTTC CASSGPLGGRDYGYTF
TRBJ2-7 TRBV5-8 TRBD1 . TGTGCCAGCACCTCGCCTAGACAGGGGGCAGGCGAGCAGTACTTC CASTSPRQGAGEQYF
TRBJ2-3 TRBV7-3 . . TGTGCCAGCAGCTTAATATCCCCAGATACGCAGTATTTT CASSLISPDTQYF
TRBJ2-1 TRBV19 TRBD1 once TGTGCCAGTAGTTTCAGGGGGAATGAGCAGTTCTTC CASSFRGNEQFF
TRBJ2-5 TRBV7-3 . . TGTGCCAGCAGCTCGGACGACGAAGAGACCCAGTACTTC CASSSDDEETQYF
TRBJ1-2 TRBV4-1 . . TGCGCCAGCAGCCAAGTGTCGGGGAACTATGGCTACACCTTC CASSQVSGNYGYTF
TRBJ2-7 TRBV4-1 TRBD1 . TGCGCCAGCAGCCCCGGTTGGCAGGGGGAAACCTACGAGCAGTACTTC CASSPGWQGETYEQYF
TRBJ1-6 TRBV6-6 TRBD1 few TGTGCCAGCAGTCAACAGGGGACCTATAATTCACCCCTCCACTTT CASSQQGTYNSPLHF
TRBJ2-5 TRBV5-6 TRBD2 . TGTGCCAGCAGCTTGTGGGGAACGGCGGGAGTGGAGGGAGAGACCCAGTACTTC CASSLWGTAGVEGETQYF
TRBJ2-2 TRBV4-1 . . TGCGCCAGCAGCCAGAGAAGGTCGGCCGGAGGGACCGGGGAGCTGTTTTTT CASSQRRSAGGTGELFF
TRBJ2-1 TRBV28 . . TGTGCCAGCAGAGAGGGAGGACTCTACAATGAGCAGTTCTTC CASREGGLYNEQFF
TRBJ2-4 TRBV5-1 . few TGCGCCAGCAGCGAGGCGGGTGGCAAAAACATTCAGTACTTC CASSEAGGKNIQYF
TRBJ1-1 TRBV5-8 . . TGTGCCAGCAGCTTAAAGTCGAACACTGAAGCTTTCTTT CASSLKSNTEAFF
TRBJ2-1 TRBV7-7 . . TGTGCCAGCAGCTTAGGAGTAGGGGGAGGGAATGAGCAGTTCTTC CASSLGVGGGNEQFF
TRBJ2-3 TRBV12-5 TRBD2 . TGTGCTAGTGGTCTACTCAGTCTGCGGGGGGGCCGGGCAGATACGCAGTATTTT CASGLLSLRGGRADTQYF
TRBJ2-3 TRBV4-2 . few TGTGCCAGCAGCCAAGAAAGCGGACTATCCACAGATACGCAGTATTTT CASSQESGLSTDTQYF
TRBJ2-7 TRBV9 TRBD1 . TGTGCCAGCAGCCTCGGACAGGGGGTATCCGAGCAGTACTTC CASSLGQGVSEQYF
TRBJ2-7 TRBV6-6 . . TGTGCCAGCGGCGTTTACGAGCAGTACTTC CASGVYEQYF
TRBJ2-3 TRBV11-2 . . TGTGCCAGCAGCTACACAGATACGCAGTATTTT CASSYTDTQYF